The 20 T cell receptor beta chains reported below all come from one sample, sequenced in a study of blood T cell repertoires in COVID-19. Clones were sequenced by immunoSEQ multiplex PCR, and TCRdb holds only the in-frame ones, with some missing. The data contain about 200,000 clones, about 80% of them seen just once; the ten biggest clones take up about 5%. Specimen: PBMCs or T cells enriched from blood (not recorded which). The source of these receptors is a woman aged 60 to 75 with acute COVID-19.

Only one count was recorded for this clone. The chain has TRBV11-2 and TRBJ1-1, with D unclear. CDR1 is SGHAT and CDR2 is FQNNGV in the germline V gene. Trimming took off 4 bases at V and 0 bases at J, with 18 bases between the two ends. This CDR3 contains 17 residues. CDR3: CASSSAKSSDLNTEAFF. CDR3 DNA: TGTGCCAGCAGCTCTGCCAAGTCATCCGACTTGAACACTGAAGCTTTCTTT.

The J gene is TRBJ2-2, the V gene TRBV6-2 or TRBV6-3, with a weak D call TRBD1 (5 bases). Germline CDR1 is MNHEY and CDR2 is SVGEGT. This CDR3 is built from 17 residues. V lost 5 bases to trimming and J lost 4 bases, with 20 bases between them. DNA for the CDR3: TGTGCCAGCAGTGGCCGGCAGGGTCATTCGGTCACCGGGGAGCTGTTTTTT. Encoded protein: CASSGRQGHSVTGELFF.

This sequence joins TRBV5-1 and TRBJ2-7; 7 bases map to TRBD1. This CDR3 has 12 residues. V shed 3 bases and J 7 bases; nucleotides not matched to a gene: 4. CDR1 is SGHRS and CDR2 is YFSETQ in the germline V gene. CDR3 region: CASSWTQGEQYF. The DNA of the CDR3 is TGCGCCAGCAGCTGGACACAGGGGGAGCAGTACTTC.

This sequence joins TRBV9 and TRBJ2-1; D may be TRBD2 (6 bases). Germline CDR1 is SGDLS and CDR2 is YYNGEE. Trimming took off 2 bases at V and 12 bases at J, with 15 bases between the two ends. The CDR3 spans 13 residues. The CDR3 DNA sequence: TGTGCCAGCAGCGTTATCGGGCGGGGCGGGCAGTTCTTC. Encoded protein: CASSVIGRGGQFF.

The chain recombines TRBV25-1 with TRBJ2-7; possible D gene TRBD2, 6 bases. There are 16 residues in the CDR3. V was cut by 3 bases and J by 3 bases, with 18 bases left in between. CDR1 is MGHDK and CDR2 is SYGVNS in the germline V gene. CDR3 sequence reads: CASSDPGDPGVYEQYF. In nucleotides, the CDR3 is TGTGCCAGCAGTGACCCTGGAGACCCGGGAGTCTACGAGCAGTACTTC.

The J gene is TRBJ2-2, the V gene TRBV7-2, with D possibly TRBD2 on 7 matching bases. The length of the CDR3 is 17 residues. With 4 bases removed from V and 5 bases from J, the gap between germline ends came to 20 bases. Germline-derived CDR1 and CDR2 are SGHTA and FQGNSA. This CDR3 reads CASSSPGTRGGTGELFF. In nucleotides, the CDR3 is TGTGCCAGCAGCTCCCCGGGAACAAGGGGGGGGACCGGGGAGCTGTTTTTT.

This sequence joins TRBV12-3 or TRBV12-4 and TRBJ1-2; TRBD1 might be the D (6 bases). Trimming cost V 5 bases and J 7 bases, with 14 bases left between them. The CDR3 has 13 residues. Here the CDR3 reads CASSPAGVRGYTF. In nucleotides, the CDR3 is TGTGCCAGCAGTCCCGCAGGGGTTCGTGGCTACACCTTC.

The J gene is TRBJ2-5, the V gene TRBV6-5; possible D gene TRBD1, 6 bases. The CDR3 consists of 15 residues. V lost 4 bases to trimming and J lost 5 bases, with 17 bases between them. Germline values: CDR1 MNHEY, CDR2 SVGAGI. The CDR3 sequence is CASSSGVRQGETQYF. CDR3 bases: TGTGCCAGCAGTTCTGGTGTTCGGCAGGGGGAGACCCAGTACTTC.

The gene calls are TRBV18 and TRBJ1-4; D remains ambiguous. Germline CDR1 and CDR2: KGHSH and LQKENI. V was clipped by 4 bases and J by 7 bases, with 4 bases between them. CDR3 length: 11 amino acids. The CDR3 DNA sequence: TGTGCCAGCTCACTCGTTGAAAAACTGTTTTTT. This encodes CASSLVEKLFF.

The J gene is TRBJ1-5, the V gene TRBV5-1; D remains unclear. Germline CDR1 is SGHRS and CDR2 is YFSETQ. There are 13 residues in the CDR3. V lost 0 bases, J lost 4 bases, and 5 bases lay in between. The CDR3 nucleotides are TGCGCCAGCAGCTTGGAGCCAAATCAGCCCCAGCATTTT. It encodes CASSLEPNQPQHF.

The chain employs TRBV7-8 and TRBJ2-7; tentative D call: TRBD2 (6 bases). V lost 3 bases, J lost 4 bases, and 19 bases lay in between. The CDR3 has 16 residues. The germline V gene encodes CDR1 SGHVS and CDR2 FQNEAQ. The CDR3 sequence is CASSFAAGPGDYEQYF. The CDR3 DNA is TGTGCCAGCAGCTTCGCCGCGGGGCCGGGGGATTACGAGCAGTACTTC.

The chain joins TRBV11-2 to TRBJ2-1; 10 bases line up with TRBD2. The germline gives CDR1 SGHAT, CDR2 FQNNGV. This CDR3 spans 19 amino acids. The trim removed 1 base at V and 3 bases at J, leaving 12 bases unmatched. CDR3 in amino acids: CASSLVGLAGARNYNEQFF. As DNA, the CDR3 is TGTGCCAGCAGCTTAGTTGGTCTAGCGGGGGCCAGAAACTACAATGAGCAGTTCTTC.

This clone turned up a few times. The chain combines TRBV27 with TRBJ1-5; D perhaps matches TRBD1 (5 bases). Trimming took off 2 bases at V and 5 bases at J, with 10 bases between the two ends. The CDR3 is made up of 14 amino acids. Germline lookup yields CDR1 MNHEY and CDR2 SMNVEV (reference sequence). CDR3 amino acids: CASSLGRADQPQHF. The DNA of the CDR3 is TGTGCCAGCAGTTTAGGCAGGGCGGATCAGCCCCAGCATTTT.

V gene TRBV2 combines with J gene TRBJ2-7; D possibly corresponds to TRBD1 (6 bases). There are 12 residues in the CDR3. In germline, CDR1 is SNHLY, CDR2 FYNNEI. The V end lost 5 bases, the J end lost 7 bases, and 12 bases lay between the germline ends. In nucleotides, the CDR3 is TGTGCCAGCAGTCTAGGGACACCTGAGCAGTACTTC. It yields the protein CASSLGTPEQYF.

The chain combines TRBV3-1 (or the pseudogene TRBV3-2) with TRBJ1-3, with no clear D. The CDR3 has 19 amino acids. Germline loops: CDR1 LGHDT, CDR2 YNNKEL (reference sequence). Trimming shortened V by 3 bases and J by 0 bases, and 21 bases separated the two germline ends. In DNA form, the CDR3 reads TGTGCCAGCAGCCATGTAACGGGGTGGGGATTTAGCTCTGGAAACACCATATATTTT. Translated: CASSHVTGWGFSSGNTIYF.

V usage is TRBV7-8 and J usage is TRBJ1-2; 10 bases are a match to TRBD1. The CDR3 totals 16 residues. Germline CDR1 SGHVS, CDR2 FQNEAQ. V lost 2 bases and J lost 6; bases outside the gene matches: 9. The CDR3 spells CASSLPRTGGPDGYTF. As DNA, the CDR3 is TGTGCCAGCAGCTTACCACGGACAGGGGGTCCGGATGGCTACACCTTC. Drawing the rest from reference TRBV7-8 and TRBJ1-2, the complete variable domain is GAGVSQSPRYKVAKRGQDVALRCDPISGHVSLFWYQQALGQGPEFLTYFQNEAQLDKSGLPSDRFFAERPEGSVSTLKIQRTQQEDSAVYLCASSLPRTGGPDGYTFGSGTRLTVV.

This clone was counted a single time. The rearrangement joins TRBV4-1 to TRBJ1-6; 11 nucleotides match TRBD1. The trim removed 3 bases at V and 10 bases at J, leaving 14 bases unmatched. Germline loops: CDR1 MGHRA, CDR2 YSYEKL. This CDR3 is 18 amino acids long. CDR3 sequence reads: CASSHPTGRDRGDSPLHF. DNA for the CDR3: TGCGCCAGCAGCCACCCGACCGGGCGGGACAGGGGGGACTCACCCCTCCACTTT.

The V call is TRBV5-1, the J call TRBJ1-5; TRBD1 agrees at 7 bases. The CDR3 extends over 15 amino acids. CDR1 is SGHRS and CDR2 is YFSETQ in the germline V gene. Germline trimming cut 0 bases from V and 6 bases from J; bases unmatched to any gene: 6. DNA for the CDR3: TGCGCCAGCAGCTTGGTACAGGGGCGGCCTCAGCCCCAGCATTTT. The encoded protein is CASSLVQGRPQPQHF.

J is TRBJ1-3 and V is TRBV11-3, with no clear D. The CDR3 is 12 amino acids. Germline V gene lookup returns CDR1 SGHNT and CDR2 YENEEA. V was trimmed by 0 bases and J by 8 bases, leaving 5 bases between them. CDR3 region: CASSLDADTIYF. CDR3 in DNA: TGTGCCAGCAGCTTAGACGCGGACACCATATATTTT.

The chain has TRBV5-4 and TRBJ2-1; 8 bases align to TRBD2. The V gene's germline CDR1 is SGHNT and CDR2 YYREEE (reference sequence). With V trimmed by 6 bases and J by 4 bases, 9 bases remained unmatched. The CDR3 length is 15 residues. The CDR3 reads CASMVAGGAYNEQFF. The DNA of the CDR3 is TGTGCCAGCATGGTCGCCGGGGGGGCATACAATGAGCAGTTCTTC.